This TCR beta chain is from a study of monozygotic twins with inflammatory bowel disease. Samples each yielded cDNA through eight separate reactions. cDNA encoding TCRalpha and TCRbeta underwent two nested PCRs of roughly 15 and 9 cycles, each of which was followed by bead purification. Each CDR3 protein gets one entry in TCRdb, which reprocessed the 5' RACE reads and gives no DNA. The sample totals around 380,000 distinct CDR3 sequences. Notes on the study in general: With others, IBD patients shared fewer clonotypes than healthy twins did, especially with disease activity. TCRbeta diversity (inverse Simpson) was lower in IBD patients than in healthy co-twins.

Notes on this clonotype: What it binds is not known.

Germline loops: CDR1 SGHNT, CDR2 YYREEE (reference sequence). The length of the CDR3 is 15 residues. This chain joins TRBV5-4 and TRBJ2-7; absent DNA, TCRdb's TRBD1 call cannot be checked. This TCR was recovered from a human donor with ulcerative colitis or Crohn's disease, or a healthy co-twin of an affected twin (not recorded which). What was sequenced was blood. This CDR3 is CASSRDTSYSYEQYF.